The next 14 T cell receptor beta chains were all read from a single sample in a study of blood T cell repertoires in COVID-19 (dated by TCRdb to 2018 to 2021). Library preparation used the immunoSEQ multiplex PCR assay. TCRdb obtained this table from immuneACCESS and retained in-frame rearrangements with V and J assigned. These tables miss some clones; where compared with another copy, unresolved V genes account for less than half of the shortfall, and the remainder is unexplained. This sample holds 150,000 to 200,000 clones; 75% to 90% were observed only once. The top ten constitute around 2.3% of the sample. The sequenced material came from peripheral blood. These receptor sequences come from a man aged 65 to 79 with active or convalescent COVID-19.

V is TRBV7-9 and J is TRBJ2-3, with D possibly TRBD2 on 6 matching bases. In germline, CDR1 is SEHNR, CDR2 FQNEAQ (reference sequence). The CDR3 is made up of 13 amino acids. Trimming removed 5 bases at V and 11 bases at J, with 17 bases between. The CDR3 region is CASSPEGRIGQYF. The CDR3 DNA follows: TGTGCCAGCAGCCCCGAGGGGAGGATCGGGCAGTATTTT.

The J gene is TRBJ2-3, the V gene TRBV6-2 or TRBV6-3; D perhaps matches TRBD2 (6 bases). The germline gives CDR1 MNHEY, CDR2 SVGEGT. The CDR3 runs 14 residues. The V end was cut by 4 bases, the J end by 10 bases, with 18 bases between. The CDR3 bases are TGTGCCAGCAGTTTGAGTGGGAGGTTTTCCTCGCAGTATTTT. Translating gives CASSLSGRFSSQYF.

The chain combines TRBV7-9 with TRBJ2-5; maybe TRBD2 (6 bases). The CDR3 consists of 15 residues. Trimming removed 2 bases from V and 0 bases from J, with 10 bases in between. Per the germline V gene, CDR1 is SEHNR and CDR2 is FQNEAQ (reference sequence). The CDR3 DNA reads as TGTGCCAGCAGCTTAATGGGAGGTGACCAAGAGACCCAGTACTTC. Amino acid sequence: CASSLMGGDQETQYF.

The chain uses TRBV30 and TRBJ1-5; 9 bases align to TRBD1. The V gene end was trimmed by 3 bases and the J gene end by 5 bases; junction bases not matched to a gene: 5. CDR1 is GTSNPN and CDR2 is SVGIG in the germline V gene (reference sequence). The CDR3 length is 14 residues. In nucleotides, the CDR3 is TGTGCCTGGAGCGCCGGGACAGGGCATCAGCCCCAGCATTTT. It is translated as CAWSAGTGHQPQHF.

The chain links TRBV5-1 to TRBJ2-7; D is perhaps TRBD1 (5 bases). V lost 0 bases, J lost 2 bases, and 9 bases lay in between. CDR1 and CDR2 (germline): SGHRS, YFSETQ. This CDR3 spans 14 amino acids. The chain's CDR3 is CASSLVAGTYEQYF. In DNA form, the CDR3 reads TGCGCCAGCAGCTTGGTTGCAGGGACCTACGAGCAGTACTTC.

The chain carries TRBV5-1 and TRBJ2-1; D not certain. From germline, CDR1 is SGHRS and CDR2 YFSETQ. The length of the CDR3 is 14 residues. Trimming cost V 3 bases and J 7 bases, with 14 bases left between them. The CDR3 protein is CASSSTQLANEQFF. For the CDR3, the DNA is TGCGCCAGCAGCTCGACTCAACTGGCTAATGAGCAGTTCTTC.

The CDR3 is CASSPEASQPQHF. The DNA of the CDR3 is TGTGCCAGCTCACCCGAGGCGAGTCAGCCCCAGCATTTT. The genes are TRBV18 and TRBJ1-5, with D uncertain. V was trimmed by 3 bases and J by 6 bases, leaving 9 bases between them. Germline V lookup: CDR1 KGHSH, CDR2 LQKENI. The CDR3 has 13 residues.

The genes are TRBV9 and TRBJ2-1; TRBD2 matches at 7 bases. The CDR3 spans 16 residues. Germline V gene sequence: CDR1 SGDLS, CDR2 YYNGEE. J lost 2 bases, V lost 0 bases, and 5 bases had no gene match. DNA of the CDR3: TGTGCCAGCAGCGTAGTCCCTAGCGGTACCTACAATGAGCAGTTCTTC. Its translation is CASSVVPSGTYNEQFF.

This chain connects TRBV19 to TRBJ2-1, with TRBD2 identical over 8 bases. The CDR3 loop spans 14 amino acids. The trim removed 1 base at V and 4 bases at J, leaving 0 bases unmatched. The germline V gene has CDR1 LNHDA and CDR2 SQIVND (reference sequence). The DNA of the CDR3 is TGTGCCAGTAGTATAGTAGCGGGGTACAATGAGCAGTTCTTC. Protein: CASSIVAGYNEQFF.

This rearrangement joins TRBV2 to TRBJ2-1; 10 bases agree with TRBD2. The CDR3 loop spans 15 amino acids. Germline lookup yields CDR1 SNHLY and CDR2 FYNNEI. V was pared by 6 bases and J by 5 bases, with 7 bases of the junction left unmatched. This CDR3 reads CASRPSGGANNEQFF. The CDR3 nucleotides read TGTGCCAGCAGACCAAGCGGGGGGGCGAACAATGAGCAGTTCTTC.

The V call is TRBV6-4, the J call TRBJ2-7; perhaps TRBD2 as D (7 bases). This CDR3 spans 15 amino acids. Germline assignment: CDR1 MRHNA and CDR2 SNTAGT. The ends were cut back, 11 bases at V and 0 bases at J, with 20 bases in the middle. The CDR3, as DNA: TGTGCCTGGGGGGGGGCCAGCGGGACCTCCTACGAGCAGTACTTC. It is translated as CAWGGASGTSYEQYF.

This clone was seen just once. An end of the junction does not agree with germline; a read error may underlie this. In DNA, the CDR3 is TGTGCCAGCAGCGCTGGGACAGGGATCGCCTCCTTT. Its translation is CASSAGTGIASF. The V gene is TRBV5-6, the J gene TRBJ2-7, with 9 bases aligning to TRBD1. The CDR3 runs 12 residues. Looked up from germline, CDR1 is SGHDT and CDR2 is YYEEEE.

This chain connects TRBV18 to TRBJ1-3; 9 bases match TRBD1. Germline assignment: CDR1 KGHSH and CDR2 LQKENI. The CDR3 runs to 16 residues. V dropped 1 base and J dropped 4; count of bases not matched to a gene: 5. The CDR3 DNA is TGTGCCAGCTCACCACGACAGGGGGAAGGCGGAAACACCATATATTTT. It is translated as CASSPRQGEGGNTIYF. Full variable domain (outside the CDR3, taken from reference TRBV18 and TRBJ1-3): NAGVMQNPRHLVRRRGQEARLRCSPMKGHSHVYWYRQLPEEGLKFMVYLQKENIIDESGMPKERFSAEFPKEGPSILRIQQVVRGDSAAYFCASSPRQGEGGNTIYFGEGSWLTVV.

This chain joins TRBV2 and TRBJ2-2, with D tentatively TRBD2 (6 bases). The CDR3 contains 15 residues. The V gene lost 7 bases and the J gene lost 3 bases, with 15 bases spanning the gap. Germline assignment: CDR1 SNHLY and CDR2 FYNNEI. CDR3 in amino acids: CASNLVGGDTGELFF. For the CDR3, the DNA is TGTGCCAGCAACCTAGTGGGCGGGGACACCGGGGAGCTGTTTTTT.